The 28 T cell receptor beta chains in this list originate from one sample, sequenced in a study of T-cell memory formation after mild COVID-19. One entry per CDR3 protein, called by TCRdb with MiXCR from the 5' RACE reads. The repertoire holds around 370,000 distinct CDR3 sequences, roughly 21% seen once, with approximately 12% in the top ten. The specimen sequenced was PBMCs or a T cell subset sorted from them (not recorded which). Every receptor here comes from an adult woman who had mild COVID-19 (a few samples of this study predate the infection). Cell type and time point are not known.

The V and J genes are TRBV7-8 and TRBJ2-6; D ambiguous. This CDR3 contains 14 residues. Germline CDR1 SGHVS, CDR2 FQNEAQ. V gave up 11 bases and J gave up 4 bases, with 15 bases separating them. CDR3 loop: CASKKRTGANVLTF. CDR3 nucleotides: TGTGCCTCCAAAAAACGAACCGGGGCCAACGTCCTGACTTTC.

This clonotype was found many times. The genes are TRBV7-3 and TRBJ2-3; 14 bases line up with TRBD2. This CDR3 comprises 19 residues. The ends lost 6 bases at V and 4 bases at J; junction bases unmatched: 15. The germline gives CDR1 SGHTA, CDR2 FQGTGA. The CDR3 sequence: CASSSTPPGTSGSADTQYF. For the CDR3, the DNA is TGTGCCAGCAGTTCCACTCCCCCAGGGACTAGCGGGAGCGCAGATACGCAGTATTTT. The variable domain in full, completed from reference TRBV7-3 and TRBJ2-3, reads GAGVSQTPSNKVTEKGKYVELRCDPISGHTALYWYRQSLGQGPEFLIYFQGTGAADDSGLPNDRFFAVRPEGSVSTLKIQRTERGDSAVYLCASSSTPPGTSGSADTQYFGPGTRLTVL.

The V gene is TRBV20-1, the J gene TRBJ1-5; D is possibly TRBD1 (5 bases). Germline-derived CDR1 and CDR2 are DFQATT and SNEGSKA (reference sequence). Between the trimmed V and J ends, which lost 0 bases and 0 bases, there was a span of 9 bases. The CDR3 sequence is 15 residues long. The DNA of the CDR3 is TGCAGTGCTAGAGATGACAGTCTTAGCAATCAGCCCCAGCATTTT. Translation gives CSARDDSLSNQPQHF.

Only a few counts were recorded for this clonotype. The V gene is TRBV3-1, the J gene TRBJ1-1, with D hard to call. V was trimmed by 4 bases and J by 6 bases, leaving 9 bases between them. This CDR3 has 12 amino acids. CDR1 LGHDT and CDR2 YNNKEL come from the germline V gene (reference sequence). The CDR3 DNA reads TGTGCCAGCAGCCCCGGGTCAGCTGAAGCTTTCTTT. Encoded protein: CASSPGSAEAFF.

This clonotype was seen only a few times. CDR3 bases: TGTGCCAGCAGCTTAGCCCCGGCTAGCGGGAGCCCCGTCAATGAGCAGTTCTTC. Its translation is CASSLAPASGSPVNEQFF. This chain joins TRBV7-6 and TRBJ2-1; TRBD2 matches at 10 bases. The J segment lost 6 bases and the V segment lost 0 bases, leaving 11 bases of the junction unmatched. Germline V CDR1 and CDR2: SGHVS, FNYEAQ. The CDR3 has 18 amino acids.

This clonotype was seen a handful of times. The chain uses TRBV2 and TRBJ1-2; 9 bases map to TRBD1. The CDR3 is 11 amino acids. Trimming cost V 11 bases and J 5 bases; bases outside gene matches: 3. From germline, CDR1 is SNHLY and CDR2 FYNNEI. CDR3 in amino acids: CAEQGAYGYTF. CDR3 nucleotides: TGTGCCGAACAGGGGGCATATGGCTACACCTTC.

V and J are TRBV30 and TRBJ2-5; 12 bases agree with TRBD2. The CDR3 spans 14 residues. From germline, CDR1 is GTSNPN and CDR2 SVGIG (reference sequence). J was trimmed by 4 bases and V by 4 bases; bases with no gene match: 4. In nucleotides, the CDR3 is TGTGCCTGGACTAGCGGGGGGGTATCAGAGACCCAGTACTTC. This sequence encodes CAWTSGGVSETQYF. Complete variable domain (other parts from reference TRBV30 and TRBJ2-5): SQTIHQWPATLVQPVGSPLSLECTVEGTSNPNLYWYRQAAGRGLQLLFYSVGIGQISSEVPQNLSASRPQDRQFILSSKKLLLSDSGFYLCAWTSGGVSETQYFGPGTRLLVL.

This clonotype has at least ten counts. The V call is TRBV7-3, the J call TRBJ1-1; D remains unclear. Trimming pared 2 bases from V and 1 base from J, leaving 5 bases between. This CDR3 is 13 amino acids long. CDR1 SGHTA and CDR2 FQGTGA come from the germline V gene. The CDR3 is CASSLQENTEAFF. The CDR3 DNA sequence: TGTGCCAGCAGCTTACAGGAGAACACTGAAGCTTTCTTT.

This chain joins TRBV24-1 and TRBJ2-7, with 7 positions matching TRBD1. Losses at the gene ends were 3 bases for V and 1 base for J; bases not matched to a gene: 11. The germline V gene has CDR1 KGHDR and CDR2 SFDVKD. The CDR3 is made up of 17 amino acids. CDR3 in DNA: TGTGCCACCAGTGATCTCTTGCCGGGGACAGAATCCTACGAGCAGTACTTC. This codes for CATSDLLPGTESYEQYF.

This sequence joins TRBV5-1 and TRBJ1-6, with 10 bases that match TRBD1. The CDR3 extends over 17 amino acids. Germline V gene data show CDR1 as SGHRS and CDR2 as YFSETQ. The junction had 8 bases not matched to a gene; V was cut back by 2 bases and J by 6 bases. The CDR3 bases are TGCGCCAGCAGCTTTTCGACAGGGGGCAACAGTAATTCACCCCTCCACTTT. This encodes CASSFSTGGNSNSPLHF. Filled out from reference TRBV5-1 and TRBJ1-6, the complete variable domain reads KAGVTQTPRYLIKTRGQQVTLSCSPISGHRSVSWYQQTPGQGLQFLFEYFSETQRNKGNFPGRFSGRQFSNSRSEMNVSTLELGDSALYLCASSFSTGGNSNSPLHFGNGTRLTVT.

This clonotype was counted a few times. The rearrangement links TRBV4-1 to TRBJ1-4; TRBD1 matches at 7 bases. With 3 bases clipped from V and 4 bases from J, the junction kept 2 bases outside the gene matches. Germline V gene sequence: CDR1 MGHRA, CDR2 YSYEKL. The CDR3 has 14 residues. CDR3 loop: CASSHRQGNEKLFF. The CDR3 DNA is TGCGCCAGCAGCCACAGACAGGGTAATGAAAAACTGTTTTTT.

The chain recombines TRBV2 with TRBJ2-3; D unclear. Looked up from germline, CDR1 is SNHLY and CDR2 is FYNNEI. Trimming cost V 9 bases and J 2 bases, with 12 bases left between them. This CDR3 region has 13 residues. The CDR3 region is CASKDRPTDTQYF. The CDR3 DNA sequence: TGTGCCAGTAAAGACCGACCCACAGATACGCAGTATTTT.

The chain couples TRBV2 to TRBJ1-1; TRBD1 matches 9 bases. This CDR3 is 14 amino acids long. Germline CDR1 SNHLY, CDR2 FYNNEI. The V and J ends lost 7 bases and 5 bases, in that order; junction bases with no gene match: 8. The CDR3 loop reads CASKMDRGGTEAFF. The CDR3 region has the DNA TGTGCCAGCAAAATGGACAGGGGAGGTACTGAAGCTTTCTTT.

The genes are TRBV7-8 and TRBJ2-1, with 11 bases lining up with TRBD2. The CDR3 has 16 residues. J lost 7 bases, V lost 5 bases, and 10 bases had no gene match. Germline CDR1 is SGHVS and CDR2 is FQNEAQ. DNA for the CDR3: TGTGCCAGCAGCGCCTACTCTAGCGGGGGGCGGAATGAGCAGTTCTTC. It translates to CASSAYSSGGRNEQFF. The full variable domain, in which reference TRBV7-8 and TRBJ2-1 provide the parts outside the CDR3, is GAGVSQSPRYKVAKRGQDVALRCDPISGHVSLFWYQQALGQGPEFLTYFQNEAQLDKSGLPSDRFFAERPEGSVSTLKIQRTQQEDSAVYLCASSAYSSGGRNEQFFGPGTRLTVL.

The chain joins TRBV3-1 to TRBJ2-1; 12 bases fit TRBD1. The germline gives CDR1 LGHDT, CDR2 YNNKEL (reference sequence). There are 16 residues in the CDR3. J lost 9 bases, V lost 4 bases, and 10 bases had no gene match. The CDR3 region is CASSPAPGQGAREQFF. DNA for the CDR3: TGTGCCAGCAGCCCCGCACCGGGACAGGGGGCTCGTGAGCAGTTCTTC.

This sequence joins TRBV6-1 and TRBJ1-5; 9 bases map to TRBD1. This CDR3 has 15 residues. Germline trimming cut 6 bases from V and 2 bases from J; bases unmatched to any gene: 5. Looked up from germline, CDR1 is MNHNS and CDR2 is SASEGT. DNA for the CDR3: TGTGCCAGCAGCCCCGGACAGGGGCGCAATCAGCCCCAGCATTTT. The encoded protein is CASSPGQGRNQPQHF.

This chain joins TRBV7-9 and TRBJ2-7, with D perhaps given as TRBD1 or TRBD2 (6 bases each). In germline, CDR1 is SEHNR, CDR2 FQNEAQ (reference sequence). Trimming took 5 bases from V and 1 from J, leaving 9 bases between them. This CDR3 is built from 13 residues. The CDR3 coding sequence is TGTGCCAGCAGCAAAGGGGGGTCCTACGAGCAGTACTTC. This codes for CASSKGGSYEQYF. Full variable domain (rest looked up from reference TRBV7-9 and TRBJ2-7): DTGVSQNPRHKITKRGQNVTFRCDPISEHNRLYWYRQTLGQGPEFLTYFQNEAQLEKSRLLSDRFSAERPKGSFSTLEIQRTEQGDSAMYLCASSKGGSYEQYFGPGTRLTVT.

This clonotype was observed a few times. This chain uses TRBV6-5 with TRBJ1-1; TRBD1 is a possible D gene (5 bases). The CDR3 has 16 residues. Germline CDR1 and CDR2: MNHEY and SVGAGI. V was shortened by 0 bases and J by 1 base, with 12 bases between the two germline ends. CDR3 nucleotide sequence: TGTGCCAGCAGTTACTCGAGGACACGGGGGAACACTGAAGCTTTCTTT. Translation: CASSYSRTRGNTEAFF.

The chain has TRBV11-2 and TRBJ1-2, with unresolved D. The CDR3 is 13 residues long. CDR1 SGHAT and CDR2 FQNNGV come from the germline V gene. V shed 1 base and J shed 6 bases, with 9 bases lying between them. The CDR3 DNA follows: TGTGCCAGCAGCTTAGGGTTAGGGAATGGCTACACCTTC. Protein: CASSLGLGNGYTF.

The chain combines TRBV12-3 or TRBV12-4 with TRBJ2-7; D gene ambiguous. The CDR3 length is 11 residues. V lost 3 bases to trimming and J lost 6 bases, with 6 bases between them. CDR3 loop: CASSLASEQYF. In DNA form, the CDR3 reads TGTGCCAGCAGTTTGGCGTCCGAGCAGTACTTC.

The J gene is TRBJ2-2, the V gene TRBV27, with 14 bases aligning to TRBD2. The trim removed 6 bases at V and 0 bases at J, leaving 6 bases unmatched. The CDR3 is made up of 18 amino acids. Germline V lookup: CDR1 MNHEY, CDR2 SMNVEV (reference sequence). The chain's CDR3 is CASRPGTSGSTNTGELFF. The CDR3 DNA reads TGTGCCAGCAGACCCGGGACTAGCGGGAGCACGAACACCGGGGAGCTGTTTTTT.

The genes are TRBV20-1 and TRBJ2-4; D possibly corresponds to TRBD1 (6 bases). V was trimmed by 1 base and J by 0 bases, leaving 10 bases between them. Per germline, CDR1 DFQATT and CDR2 SNEGSKA (reference sequence). The CDR3 totals 15 residues. The DNA for the CDR3 is TGCAGTGCTAGAGCAGGGGTGGAAGCCAAAAACATTCAGTACTTC. Translated: CSARAGVEAKNIQYF.

The chain recombines TRBV6-2 or TRBV6-3 with TRBJ2-1; TRBD2 agrees at 11 bases. Losses at the gene ends were 7 bases for V and 8 bases for J; bases not matched to a gene: 7. Per the germline V gene, CDR1 is MNHEY and CDR2 is SVGEGT. The CDR3 is 14 residues long. This chain's CDR3 is CASKWTSGLYEQFF. Here the CDR3 DNA reads TGTGCCAGCAAATGGACTAGCGGGCTATATGAGCAGTTCTTC.

This CDR3 is CASSQDWSRLAEGTDTQYF. CDR3 nucleotides: TGCGCCAGCAGCCAAGATTGGTCACGACTAGCGGAGGGCACAGATACGCAGTATTTT. This chain joins TRBV4-3 and TRBJ2-3; 9 nucleotides line up with TRBD2. V lost 0 bases to trimming and J lost 1 base; unmatched junction nucleotides: 11. The CDR3 runs 19 residues. CDR1 LGHNA and CDR2 YSLEER come from the germline V gene.

This clonotype was counted a few times. This rearrangement joins TRBV12-3 or TRBV12-4 to TRBJ1-5; TRBD1 agrees at 10 bases. Trimming at V came to 7 bases and at J to 0 bases, leaving 3 bases not matched to a gene. The CDR3 covers 15 residues. The DNA of the CDR3 is TGTGCCAGCACTAGGACAGGGGGTAGCAATCAGCCCCAGCATTTT. Its protein is CASTRTGGSNQPQHF.

The chain links TRBV7-2 to TRBJ2-5; D unresolved. The CDR3 sequence is 14 residues long. Looked up from germline, CDR1 is SGHTA and CDR2 is FQGNSA. V lost 5 bases and J 4 bases, leaving 14 bases between the germline ends. CDR3 amino acids: CASSGPPLRETQYF. CDR3 bases: TGTGCCAGCAGCGGACCCCCGTTGAGAGAGACCCAGTACTTC. Variable domain in full (rest from reference TRBV7-2 and TRBJ2-5): GAGVSQSPSNKVTEKGKDVELRCDPISGHTALYWYRQSLGQGLEFLIYFQGNSAPDKSGLPSDRFSAERTGGSVSTLTIQRTQQEDSAVYLCASSGPPLRETQYFGPGTRLLVL.

V and J are TRBV20-1 and TRBJ2-3; 7 nucleotides match TRBD2. The germline gives CDR1 DFQATT, CDR2 SNEGSKA (reference sequence). The CDR3 consists of 14 residues. The V segment lost 4 bases and the J segment 0 bases; nucleotides outside the gene matches: 4. CDR3 loop: CSAKVGGSTDTQYF. The CDR3, as DNA: TGCAGTGCTAAAGTGGGGGGGAGCACAGATACGCAGTATTTT.

This clonotype was recorded a few times. This rearrangement joins TRBV7-2 to TRBJ2-1; TRBD1 matches at 10 bases. V lost 5 bases and J lost 3; bases outside the gene matches: 4. The CDR3 runs to 15 residues. In germline, CDR1 is SGHTA, CDR2 FQGNSA. CDR3 sequence: CASSLRDRGYNEQFF. The DNA for the CDR3 is TGTGCCAGCAGCCTCCGGGACAGGGGCTACAATGAGCAGTTCTTC.